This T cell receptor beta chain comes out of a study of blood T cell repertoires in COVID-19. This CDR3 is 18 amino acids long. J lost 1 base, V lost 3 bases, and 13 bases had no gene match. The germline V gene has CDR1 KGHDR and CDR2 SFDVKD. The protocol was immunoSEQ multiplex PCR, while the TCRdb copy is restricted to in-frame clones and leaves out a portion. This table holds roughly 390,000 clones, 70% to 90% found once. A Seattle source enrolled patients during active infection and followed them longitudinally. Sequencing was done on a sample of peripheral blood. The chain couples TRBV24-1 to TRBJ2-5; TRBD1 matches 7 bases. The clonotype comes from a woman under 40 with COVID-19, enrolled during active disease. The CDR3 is CATSDTKPRGISQETQYF. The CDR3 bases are TGTGCCACCAGTGATACGAAACCCAGGGGGATCTCCCAAGAGACCCAGTACTTC.